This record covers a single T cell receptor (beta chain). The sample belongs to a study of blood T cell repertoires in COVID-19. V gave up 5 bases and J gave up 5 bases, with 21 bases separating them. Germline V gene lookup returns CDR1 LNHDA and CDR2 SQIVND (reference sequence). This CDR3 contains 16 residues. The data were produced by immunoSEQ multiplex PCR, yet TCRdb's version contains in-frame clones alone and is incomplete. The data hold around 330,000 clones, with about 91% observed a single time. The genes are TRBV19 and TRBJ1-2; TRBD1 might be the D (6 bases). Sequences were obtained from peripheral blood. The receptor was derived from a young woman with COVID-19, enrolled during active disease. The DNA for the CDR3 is TGTGCCAGTAGTTATTCCGCCGGGACACTCCGATATGGCTACACCTTC. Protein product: CASSYSAGTLRYGYTF.